Sequencing of this TCR beta chain was carried out in a study of regulatory T cells in long-lasting Graves disease. HTBI primers from iRepertoire and Arm-PCR of CDR3 regions yielded the TCR beta libraries. MiXCR was run by TCRdb on the multiplex PCR reads, yielding one entry per CDR3 protein. The data contain approximately 360,000 distinct CDR3 sequences, around 23% of them singletons. In this sample, this clonotype turned up a few times. This CDR3 has 15 residues. Germline CDR1 is DFQATT and CDR2 is SNEGSKA (reference sequence). Trimming cost V 2 bases and J 13 bases; bases outside gene matches: 14. Time point: persistent/refractory GD, antithyroid drugs over 5 years with positive TRAb. RNA extracted from PBMCs served as the sequencing template.

The sequence came from a woman in her forties with Graves disease. The J gene is TRBJ1-6, the V gene TRBV20-1; 7 nucleotides align to TRBD1. Sample: peripheral blood mononuclear cells (PBMCs), taken when the disease was refractory, from a patient treated with antithyroid drugs. CDR3 sequence reads: CSARKPGQNISPLHF. The CDR3 coding sequence is TGCAGTGCTAGAAAACCGGGACAGAACATTTCGCCCCTCCACTTT.